The rows below give T cell receptor beta chains drawn from one sample of a study of shared clonotypes between healthy human individuals. Method: immunoSEQ multiplex PCR; TCRdb's copy keeps in-frame clones and lacks some. The sample holds around 2.1 million clones, 85% to 95% seen once. The sample consisted of naive CD8+ T cells from PBMCs. The source is a man younger than 30 in good health. Some clones in this sample may be carry-over from other donors' samples. CDR3s include the opening cysteine and the closing phenylalanine or tryptophan. The order of the fields is CDR3 DNA, CDR3 protein, clone size, V gene, J gene, CDR3 length, D gene. D genes are given only for firm matches. Clone size appears in some rows only: once, few, many, or a class for an expanded clone.

DNA: TGTGCCAGCAGCTTAGGGCTAGTCGGCGAGCAGTACTTC; CDR3: CASSLGLVGEQYF; size: -; V: TRBV7-3; J: TRBJ2-7; length: 13; D: -
DNA: TGTGCCAGCAGTTTTGACAGAATGAACACTGAAGCTTTCTTT; CDR3: CASSFDRMNTEAFF; size: few; V: TRBV27; J: TRBJ1-1; length: 14; D: -
DNA: TGTGCCAGCATCTCCCGGGCCCCAAAAAACATTCAGTACTTC; CDR3: CASISRAPKNIQYF; size: -; V: TRBV27; J: TRBJ2-4; length: 14; D: -
DNA: TGTGCCAGCAGCTTAGGGGTGGTAGGGAACACTGAAGCTTTCTTT; CDR3: CASSLGVVGNTEAFF; size: -; V: TRBV7-9; J: TRBJ1-1; length: 15; D: -
DNA: TGTGCTAGTTCCGACACCCAAGAGACCCAGTACTTC; CDR3: CASSDTQETQYF; size: -; V: TRBV12-5; J: TRBJ2-5; length: 12; D: -
DNA: TGCGCCAGCAGCCAAGTTCGTGGCTACGAGCAGTACTTC; CDR3: CASSQVRGYEQYF; size: -; V: TRBV4-3; J: TRBJ2-7; length: 13; D: -
DNA: TGCAGCGCGCCGGGACCTTGGAACACTGAAGCTTTCTTT; CDR3: CSAPGPWNTEAFF; size: -; V: TRBV29-1; J: TRBJ1-1; length: 13; D: -
DNA: TGTGCCAGCAGCCCAGGGATTGGAAACACCATATATTTT; CDR3: CASSPGIGNTIYF; size: once; V: TRBV4-2; J: TRBJ1-3; length: 13; D: -
DNA: TGTGCCAGCAGCTTGCGACCGGGCCAGAGAAATGAAAAACTGTTTTTT; CDR3: CASSLRPGQRNEKLFF; size: -; V: TRBV5-4; J: TRBJ1-4; length: 16; D: -
DNA: TGTGCCAGCAGTTCCTCGGGACAGGGTTCCTACGAGCAGTACTTC; CDR3: CASSSSGQGSYEQYF; size: -; V: TRBV27; J: TRBJ2-7; length: 15; D: TRBD1
DNA: TGTGCCAGCAGCGTCAGGAGGCTAGGAGAGACCCAGTACTTC; CDR3: CASSVRRLGETQYF; size: -; V: TRBV7-6; J: TRBJ2-5; length: 14; D: -
DNA: TGCAGCGTTGAGAGACTAGCGAACACCGGGGAGCTGTTTTTT; CDR3: CSVERLANTGELFF; size: -; V: TRBV29-1; J: TRBJ2-2; length: 14; D: -
DNA: TGTGCCAGCAGCTTAACGGGGTACCAAGAGACCCAGTACTTC; CDR3: CASSLTGYQETQYF; size: -; V: TRBV7-9; J: TRBJ2-5; length: 14; D: -
DNA: TGTGCCAGCAGTCCGACGGGCTATACGATCCAAGAGACCCAGTACTTC; CDR3: CASSPTGYTIQETQYF; size: -; V: TRBV2; J: TRBJ2-5; length: 16; D: -
DNA: TGCAGCGTTGAAGAGGGAGTGGGGGGTTCCTACGAGCAGTACTTC; CDR3: CSVEEGVGGSYEQYF; size: once; V: TRBV29-1; J: TRBJ2-7; length: 15; D: -
DNA: TGCGCCAGCAGCACGGCAGGGGGAACCGGGGAGCTGTTTTTT; CDR3: CASSTAGGTGELFF; size: -; V: TRBV4-1; J: TRBJ2-2; length: 14; D: TRBD1
DNA: TGTGCCAGCAGTGCCACGTCAGGGGGTTCCTACAATGAGCAGTTCTTC; CDR3: CASSATSGGSYNEQFF; size: once; V: TRBV27; J: TRBJ2-1; length: 16; D: TRBD1
DNA: TGTGCCAGCAGCATAACAGGGAACTCCTACGAGCAGTACTTC; CDR3: CASSITGNSYEQYF; size: -; V: TRBV21-1; J: TRBJ2-7; length: 14; D: -
DNA: TGTGCCAGCAGCGTAGGAAGCCTCCCCTACAATGAGCAGTTCTTC; CDR3: CASSVGSLPYNEQFF; size: -; V: TRBV9; J: TRBJ2-1; length: 15; D: -
DNA: TGTGCCAGCAACTTCCCGGGTGTTGCAGATACGCAGTATTTT; CDR3: CASNFPGVADTQYF; size: -; V: TRBV7-2; J: TRBJ2-3; length: 14; D: -
DNA: TGTGCCAGCAGAGGACAGGGAGTGAACTATGGCTACACCTTC; CDR3: CASRGQGVNYGYTF; size: -; V: TRBV2; J: TRBJ1-2; length: 14; D: TRBD1
DNA: TGTGCCAGCAGTGACCTAAAGACTGAAGCTTTCTTT; CDR3: CASSDLKTEAFF; size: few; V: TRBV25-1; J: TRBJ1-1; length: 12; D: -
DNA: TGTGCCAGCACGGTAGGGACAGATAGCAATCAGCCCCAGCATTTT; CDR3: CASTVGTDSNQPQHF; size: -; V: TRBV2; J: TRBJ1-5; length: 15; D: TRBD1
DNA: TGTGCCAGCAGTAGGACAGGGGGTCAGCCCCAGCATTTT; CDR3: CASSRTGGQPQHF; size: -; V: TRBV7-9; J: TRBJ1-5; length: 13; D: TRBD1
DNA: TGTGCCAGCAGCCTAGTGGGGGGGCACGCAGATACGCAGTATTTT; CDR3: CASSLVGGHADTQYF; size: -; V: TRBV7-3; J: TRBJ2-3; length: 15; D: -
DNA: TGTGCCAGCAGCTTTAACCGGGACGGTGCTAACTATGGCTACACCTTC; CDR3: CASSFNRDGANYGYTF; size: -; V: TRBV9; J: TRBJ1-2; length: 16; D: -
DNA: TGCGCCAGCAGAGGATCGAACACTGAAGCTTTCTTT; CDR3: CASRGSNTEAFF; size: -; V: TRBV5-1; J: TRBJ1-1; length: 12; D: -
DNA: TGTGCCAGCAGCCCCCCCGGGACCTGGGGCACTGAAGCTTTCTTT; CDR3: CASSPPGTWGTEAFF; size: -; V: TRBV5-8; J: TRBJ1-1; length: 15; D: -
DNA: TGTGCCAGCAGCCAACTTTTAGGGGGGAATGAAAAACTGTTTTTT; CDR3: CASSQLLGGNEKLFF; size: -; V: TRBV7-9; J: TRBJ1-4; length: 15; D: -
DNA: TGTGCCAGCTGCTGGGATCCGGGACTAGCGGGAGGAAGCTCCTACGAGCAGTACTTC; CDR3: CASCWDPGLAGGSSYEQYF; size: -; V: TRBV2; J: TRBJ2-7; length: 19; D: TRBD2
DNA: TGTGCCATCAGGGTGGACGGACCTTTATATGAAGCTTTCTTT; CDR3: CAIRVDGPLYEAFF; size: -; V: TRBV10-3; J: TRBJ1-1; length: 14; D: -
DNA: TGTGCCAGCAGGGAGGGCAGGGGGACCGGGGAGCTGTTTTTT; CDR3: CASREGRGTGELFF; size: -; V: TRBV2; J: TRBJ2-2; length: 14; D: -
DNA: TGTGCCACCAGCACAACTTATTTGGGGGAGACCCAGTACTTC; CDR3: CATSTTYLGETQYF; size: -; V: TRBV15; J: TRBJ2-5; length: 14; D: -
DNA: TGTGCCAGCAGGTATCAAGAGACCCAGTACTTC; CDR3: CASRYQETQYF; size: -; V: TRBV11-1; J: TRBJ2-5; length: 11; D: -
DNA: TGTGCCAGTAGTATAGGTGACAGGCCTACCTACGAGCAGTACTTC; CDR3: CASSIGDRPTYEQYF; size: -; V: TRBV19; J: TRBJ2-7; length: 15; D: -
DNA: TGTGCCAGCAGCGCAGGGACAGGGTATACCTACGAGCAGTACTTC; CDR3: CASSAGTGYTYEQYF; size: -; V: TRBV11-2; J: TRBJ2-7; length: 15; D: TRBD1
DNA: TGCGCCAGCAGACTCCCGGGACAGGGGGCCTATGGCTACACCTTC; CDR3: CASRLPGQGAYGYTF; size: -; V: TRBV23-1; J: TRBJ1-2; length: 15; D: TRBD1
DNA: TGTGCGACCCGTGGGGCCTTCGGGGAGTACTTC; CDR3: CATRGAFGEYF; size: -; V: TRBV6-5; J: TRBJ2-7; length: 11; D: -
DNA: TGTGCCATCAGTGAGTTCTCGAGCCTAGATACGCAGTATTTT; CDR3: CAISEFSSLDTQYF; size: -; V: TRBV10-3; J: TRBJ2-3; length: 14; D: -
DNA: TGTGCCAGCAGTTTCCCAGCGTGGGACACTGAAGCTTTCTTT; CDR3: CASSFPAWDTEAFF; size: -; V: TRBV28; J: TRBJ1-1; length: 14; D: -
DNA: TGCGCCAGCAGCTTGCCCGGGGCAGGTTACGAGCAGTACTTC; CDR3: CASSLPGAGYEQYF; size: -; V: TRBV5-1; J: TRBJ2-7; length: 14; D: -
DNA: TGTGCCAGTAGTTCCTCCGGGACAGAATTCCCCAAGGCGTACTTC; CDR3: CASSSSGTEFPKAYF; size: -; V: TRBV19; J: TRBJ2-7; length: 15; D: TRBD1
DNA: TGCGCCAGCAGCCCCACCTCGCCACCGGGACAGGGGGCCTACGAGCAGTACTTC; CDR3: CASSPTSPPGQGAYEQYF; size: -; V: TRBV4-1; J: TRBJ2-7; length: 18; D: TRBD1